This T cell receptor (beta chain) emerged from a study of cytomegalovirus exposure and HLA in healthy donors. Study observations and caveats: The majority of TCR sequences were rare, yet some public TCRs appeared in many donors. Across donors, sequencing depth was assumed by presence/absence analyses to be roughly uniform. As a later analysis showed, a missense DCLRE1C variant was linked to trimming of TCR beta V- and J-genes.

Use of 60 Vbeta and 13 Jbeta primers characterized the PCR. Assay used: immunoSEQ multiplex PCR; TCRdb lists only in-frame clones, some missing. The sample records 70,000 to 95,000 clones, less than 65% being singletons. In the case of this clone: Its target is unknown.

V gave up 6 bases and J gave up 1 base, with 4 bases separating them. Germline V gene lookup returns CDR1 MNHNY and CDR2 SVGAGI (reference sequence). The CDR3 consists of 11 residues. Likely unrecorded immune exposures existed in these nominally healthy donors. The J gene is TRBJ2-7, the V gene TRBV6-6; D is uncertain. Material: PBMCs. The sequence derives from a woman aged 30 to 39 in good health and CMV-seropositive. The CDR3 DNA reads as TGTGCCAGCAGCCCGTCCTACGAGCAGTACTTC. This encodes CASSPSYEQYF.